Following are 18 T cell receptor beta chains from one sample sequenced in a study of OX40 agonist ivuxolimab in advanced cancers. Sequenced by immunoSEQ multiplex PCR; TCRdb stores in-frame clones only, minus some. The data contain about 76,000 clones, approximately 85% of them singletons. The sample consisted of CD4+ or CD8+ T cells sorted from blood, taken in a trial of the OX40 agonist ivuxolimab. These receptors were collected from an adult with an advanced solid tumor such as melanoma, head and neck, liver or kidney cancer.

The V and J genes are TRBV4-3 and TRBJ2-2; D may be TRBD1 (6 bases). Germline CDR1 LGHNA, CDR2 YSLEER. CDR3 length: 19 amino acids. The V gene lost 3 bases and the J gene lost 2 bases, with 22 bases spanning the gap. CDR3 in DNA: TGCGCCAGCAGCCAGGAGACGAGACGGGGCAGGGGAAACACCGGGGAGCTGTTTTTT. The encoded protein is CASSQETRRGRGNTGELFF.

This chain links TRBV9 with TRBJ2-1, with D perhaps TRBD1 (6 bases). Germline loops: CDR1 SGDLS, CDR2 YYNGEE. This CDR3 spans 15 amino acids. V was shortened by 0 bases and J by 3 bases, with 10 bases between the two germline ends. The CDR3: CASSVGGRGYNEQFF. DNA of the CDR3: TGTGCCAGCAGCGTAGGAGGCAGGGGCTACAATGAGCAGTTCTTC.

This chain links TRBV4-1 with TRBJ2-7; the match to TRBD2 covers 7 bases. V dropped 4 bases and J dropped 3; count of bases not matched to a gene: 6. The germline CDR1 and CDR2 sequences are MGHRA and YSYEKL. The CDR3 spans 14 residues. The CDR3 here is CASSPRGEGYEQYF. The CDR3, as DNA: TGCGCCAGCAGCCCCCGGGGGGAAGGCTACGAGCAGTACTTC.

The chain is built from TRBV7-9 and TRBJ1-1; no clear D gene. Germline V lookup: CDR1 SEHNR, CDR2 FQNEAQ (reference sequence). The CDR3 extends over 14 amino acids. The germline V and J ends were trimmed by 3 bases and 4 bases, with 12 bases remaining between them. This chain's CDR3 is CASSFGDRGTEAFF. CDR3 sequence (DNA): TGTGCCAGCAGCTTCGGAGATCGGGGCACTGAAGCTTTCTTT.

This chain connects TRBV15 to TRBJ1-4, with D possibly TRBD1 on 6 matching bases. Germline CDR1 and CDR2: LNHNV and YYDKDF (reference sequence). This CDR3 has 15 amino acids. Trimming removed 0 bases at V and 8 bases at J, with 13 bases between. The CDR3 nucleotides read TGTGCCACCAGCAGAGATGGCAGGGGTGAAGAAAAACTGTTTTTT. It encodes CATSRDGRGEEKLFF.

In this sample, this clone turned up once. The chain is built from TRBV7-2 and TRBJ2-7, with TRBD1 matching over 10 bases. The germline V gene encodes CDR1 SGHTA and CDR2 FQGNSA. CDR3 size: 15 residues. With V trimmed by 1 base and J by 5 bases, 5 bases remained unmatched. The CDR3 coding sequence is TGTGCCAGCAGCTTAGGACAGGGGGCGCCCAACGAGCAGTACTTC. Protein: CASSLGQGAPNEQYF.

On this clone: Other DNA sequences of this sample code for an identical CDR3. The chain combines TRBV12-5 with TRBJ1-2; no reliable D call. The V and J ends lost 3 bases and 0 bases respectively, with 5 bases between them. CDR3 length equals 13 residues. Germline V lookup: CDR1 LGHNT, CDR2 FRNRAP. The CDR3 protein is CASGFGTNYGYTF. The DNA of the CDR3 is TGTGCTAGTGGTTTCGGGACTAACTATGGCTACACCTTC.

The chain joins TRBV7-8 to TRBJ1-3; tentative D call: TRBD1 (5 bases). V dropped 0 bases and J dropped 3 bases, with 6 bases sitting between them. CDR3 size: 14 residues. Germline assignment: CDR1 SGHVS and CDR2 FQNEAQ. The CDR3 nucleotides are TGTGCCAGCAGCTTAGCCGGGGGTGGAAACACCATATATTTT. Its translation is CASSLAGGGNTIYF.

The chain employs TRBV6-5 and TRBJ2-1; TRBD2 might be the D (6 bases). Trimming cost V 6 bases and J 4 bases, with 16 bases left between them. Looked up from germline, CDR1 is MNHEY and CDR2 is SVGAGI. This CDR3 contains 15 residues. CDR3 protein: CASSPRGVQYNEQFF. The CDR3 nucleotides read TGTGCCAGCAGCCCACGCGGGGTCCAATACAATGAGCAGTTCTTC.

This clone was seen only a few times. The V and J genes are TRBV6-5 and TRBJ1-1; 10 bases map to TRBD1. Germline loops: CDR1 MNHEY, CDR2 SVGAGI. With V trimmed by 4 bases and J by 3 bases, 5 bases remained unmatched. CDR3 size: 15 residues. The CDR3 DNA sequence: TGTGCCAGCAGTTCGACAGGGGGCCCGTACACTGAAGCTTTCTTT. The encoded protein is CASSSTGGPYTEAFF.

The rearrangement links TRBV5-6 to TRBJ2-2; 7 bases are a match to TRBD2. Germline V gene sequence: CDR1 SGHDT, CDR2 YYEEEE. The CDR3 has 17 amino acids. The V and J ends lost 3 bases and 0 bases, in that order; junction bases with no gene match: 8. Here the CDR3 DNA reads TGTGCCAGCAGCTCGACGTACCGGGGGGCGAACACCGGGGAGCTGTTTTTT. This gives the protein CASSSTYRGANTGELFF.

This rearrangement joins TRBV6-6 to TRBJ1-1; no clear D. With 0 bases removed from V and 5 bases from J, the gap between germline ends came to 7 bases. This CDR3 region has 13 residues. The germline V gene has CDR1 MNHNY and CDR2 SVGAGI (reference sequence). CDR3 bases: TGTGCCAGCAGTTACTCGAGGTGGACTGAAGCTTTCTTT. It is translated as CASSYSRWTEAFF.

This clone was seen only once. The chain carries TRBV23-1 and TRBJ2-7; 7 nucleotides agree with TRBD1. TRBV23-1 counts as an open reading frame of uncertain function. This CDR3 is built from 14 residues. J gave up 2 bases and V 3 bases, and 4 bases lay outside the gene matches. For the CDR3, the DNA is TGCGCCAGCAGTCACGGGGACAGTCCCTACGAGCAGTACTTC. Amino acid sequence: CASSHGDSPYEQYF.

A few counts support this clone. The rearrangement uses TRBV7-5 and TRBJ1-5; the D segment call TRBD1 is taken from the table without a DNA check. TRBV7-5 is described as a pseudogene. This CDR3 is 17 amino acids long. CDR3 bases: TGTGCCAGAAGCTTGATATTGGGTACAGGGTTCAATCAGCCCCAGCATTTT. It yields the protein CARSLILGTGFNQPQHF.

CDR3 residues: CASSHRQGSPWEAYEQYF. The CDR3, as DNA: TGCGCCAGCAGCCATAGACAGGGCTCCCCCTGGGAGGCCTACGAGCAGTACTTC. The V and J genes are TRBV5-1 and TRBJ2-7; weak D call: TRBD1 (7 bases). The CDR3 runs 18 residues. Germline V gives CDR1 SGHRS, CDR2 YFSETQ. With 4 bases removed from V and 2 bases from J, the gap between germline ends came to 25 bases.

This clone was detected only once. The chain links TRBV5-4 to TRBJ2-5; D unresolved. Germline CDR1 is SGHNT and CDR2 is YYREEE (reference sequence). This CDR3 has 13 amino acids. V was shortened by 4 bases and J by 5 bases, with 12 bases between the two germline ends. The CDR3 sequence is CASSQSPMETQYF. Written as DNA, the CDR3 is TGTGCCAGCAGCCAGAGCCCGATGGAGACCCAGTACTTC.

This chain uses TRBV5-1 with TRBJ1-2, with 8 nucleotides matching TRBD1. Looked up from germline, CDR1 is SGHRS and CDR2 is YFSETQ. This CDR3 is 14 amino acids long. V lost 0 bases and J lost 8; bases outside the gene matches: 6. Here the CDR3 reads CASSLATGAQGYTF. In DNA form, the CDR3 reads TGCGCCAGCAGCTTGGCGACAGGGGCGCAGGGCTACACCTTC.

The chain couples TRBV6-5 to TRBJ1-6; D is possibly TRBD1 (5 bases). Per germline, CDR1 MNHEY and CDR2 SVGAGI. This CDR3 spans 13 amino acids. V lost 3 bases and J lost 6, with 6 bases in between. DNA for the CDR3: TGTGCCAGCAGTTATGACAGTAATTCACCCCTCCACTTT. Protein: CASSYDSNSPLHF.